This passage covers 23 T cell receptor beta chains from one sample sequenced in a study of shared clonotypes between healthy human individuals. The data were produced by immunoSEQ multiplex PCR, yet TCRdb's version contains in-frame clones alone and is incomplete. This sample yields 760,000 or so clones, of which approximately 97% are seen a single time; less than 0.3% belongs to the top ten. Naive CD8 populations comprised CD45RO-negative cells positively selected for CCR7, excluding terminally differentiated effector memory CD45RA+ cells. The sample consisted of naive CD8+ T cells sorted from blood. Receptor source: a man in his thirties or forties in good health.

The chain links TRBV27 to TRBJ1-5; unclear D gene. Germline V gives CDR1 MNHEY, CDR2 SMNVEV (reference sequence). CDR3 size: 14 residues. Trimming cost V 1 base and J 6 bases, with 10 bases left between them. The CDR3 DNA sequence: TGTGCCAGCAGTTTATTTGGTCCCTTTCAGCCCCAGCATTTT. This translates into CASSLFGPFQPQHF.

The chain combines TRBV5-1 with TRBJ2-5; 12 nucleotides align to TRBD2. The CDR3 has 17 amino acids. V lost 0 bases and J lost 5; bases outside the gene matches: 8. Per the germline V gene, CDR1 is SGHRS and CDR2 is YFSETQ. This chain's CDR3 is CASSLGLAGDSYETQYF. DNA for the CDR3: TGCGCCAGCAGCTTGGGACTAGCGGGAGATTCTTATGAGACCCAGTACTTC.

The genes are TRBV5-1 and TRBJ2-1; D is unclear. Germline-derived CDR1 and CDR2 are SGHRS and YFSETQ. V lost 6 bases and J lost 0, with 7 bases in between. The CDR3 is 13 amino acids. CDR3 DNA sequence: TGCGCCAGCACGGAAAGCTCCTACAATGAGCAGTTCTTC. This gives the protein CASTESSYNEQFF.

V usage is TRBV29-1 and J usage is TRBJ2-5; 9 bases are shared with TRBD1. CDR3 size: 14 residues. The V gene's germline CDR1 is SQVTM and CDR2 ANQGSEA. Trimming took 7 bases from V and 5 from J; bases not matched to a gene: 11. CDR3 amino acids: CSGPTGGVFETQYF. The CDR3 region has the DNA TGCAGCGGACCGACAGGGGGTGTATTTGAGACCCAGTACTTC.

The chain's CDR3 is CASSFGTGYGAFF. CDR3 bases: TGCGCCAGCAGCTTTGGGACAGGGTATGGAGCTTTCTTT. The V and J genes are TRBV5-1 and TRBJ1-1, with TRBD1 matching 9 bases. Germline V gene lookup returns CDR1 SGHRS and CDR2 YFSETQ. This CDR3 spans 13 amino acids. The V gene end was trimmed by 2 bases and the J gene end by 10 bases; junction bases not matched to a gene: 6.

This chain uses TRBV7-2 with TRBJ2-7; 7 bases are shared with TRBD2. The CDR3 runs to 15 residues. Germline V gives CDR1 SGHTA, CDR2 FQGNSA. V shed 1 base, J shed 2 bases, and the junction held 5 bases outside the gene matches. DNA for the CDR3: TGTGCCAGCAGCTTAGAGAGGGACTACACCTACGAGCAGTACTTC. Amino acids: CASSLERDYTYEQYF.

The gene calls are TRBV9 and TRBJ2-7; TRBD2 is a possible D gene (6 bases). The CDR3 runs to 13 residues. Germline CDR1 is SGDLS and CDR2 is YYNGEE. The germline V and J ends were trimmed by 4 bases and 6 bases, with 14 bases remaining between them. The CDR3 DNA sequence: TGTGCCAGCAGCCCCCGGGGACTTCGCGAGCAGTACTTC. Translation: CASSPRGLREQYF.

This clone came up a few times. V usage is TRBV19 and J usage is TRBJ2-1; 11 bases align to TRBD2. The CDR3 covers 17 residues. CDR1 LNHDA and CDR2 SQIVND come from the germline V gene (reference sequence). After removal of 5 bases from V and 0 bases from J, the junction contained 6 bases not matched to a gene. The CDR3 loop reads CASSLSSGRDSYNEQFF. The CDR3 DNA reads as TGTGCCAGTAGTCTCAGTAGCGGGAGGGACTCCTACAATGAGCAGTTCTTC.

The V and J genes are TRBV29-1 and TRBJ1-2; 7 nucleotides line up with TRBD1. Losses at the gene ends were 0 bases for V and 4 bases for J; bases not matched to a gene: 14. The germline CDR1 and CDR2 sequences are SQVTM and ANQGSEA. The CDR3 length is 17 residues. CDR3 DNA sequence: TGCAGCGTTGAAGATCGCGCGAGACAGGGCGGCGGCTATGGCTACACCTTC. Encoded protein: CSVEDRARQGGGYGYTF.

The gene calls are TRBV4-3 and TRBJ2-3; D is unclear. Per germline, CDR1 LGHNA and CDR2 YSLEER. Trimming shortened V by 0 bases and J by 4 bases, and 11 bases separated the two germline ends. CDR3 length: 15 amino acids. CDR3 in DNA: TGCGCCAGCAGCCAAGAAGGAGCAGGCTCAGATACGCAGTATTTT. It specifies CASSQEGAGSDTQYF.

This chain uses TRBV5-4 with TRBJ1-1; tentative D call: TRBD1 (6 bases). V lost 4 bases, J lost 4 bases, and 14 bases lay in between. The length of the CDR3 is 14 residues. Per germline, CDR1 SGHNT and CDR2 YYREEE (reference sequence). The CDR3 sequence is CASSVIGGGTEAFF. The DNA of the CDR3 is TGTGCCAGCAGCGTTATAGGGGGGGGCACTGAAGCTTTCTTT.

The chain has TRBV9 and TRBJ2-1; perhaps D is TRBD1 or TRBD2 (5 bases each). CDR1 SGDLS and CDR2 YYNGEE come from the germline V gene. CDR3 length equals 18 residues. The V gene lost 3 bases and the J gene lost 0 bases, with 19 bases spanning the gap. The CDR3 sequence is CASSDPPGASPSYNEQFF. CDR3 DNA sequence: TGTGCCAGCAGCGATCCCCCCGGGGCTAGCCCCTCCTACAATGAGCAGTTCTTC.

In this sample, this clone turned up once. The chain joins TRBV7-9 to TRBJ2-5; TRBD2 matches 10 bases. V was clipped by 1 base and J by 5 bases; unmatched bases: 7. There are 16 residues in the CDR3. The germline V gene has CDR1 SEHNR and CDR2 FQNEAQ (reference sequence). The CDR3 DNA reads TGTGCCAGCAGCTTAGATCCTAGCGGGAGACGGGAGACCCAGTACTTC. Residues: CASSLDPSGRRETQYF.

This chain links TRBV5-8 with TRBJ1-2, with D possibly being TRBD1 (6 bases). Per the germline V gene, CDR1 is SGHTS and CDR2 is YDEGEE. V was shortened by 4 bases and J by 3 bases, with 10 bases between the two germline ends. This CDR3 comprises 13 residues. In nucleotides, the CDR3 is TGTGCCAGCAGCGAGGGACATGACTATGGCTACACCTTC. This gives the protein CASSEGHDYGYTF.

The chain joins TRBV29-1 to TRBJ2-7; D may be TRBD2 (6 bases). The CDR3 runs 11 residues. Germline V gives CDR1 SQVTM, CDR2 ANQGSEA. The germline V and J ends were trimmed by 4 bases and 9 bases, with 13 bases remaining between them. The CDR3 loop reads CSVVQRAGQYF. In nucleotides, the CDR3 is TGCAGCGTTGTGCAGCGGGCCGGGCAGTACTTC.

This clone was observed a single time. The CDR3 DNA sequence: TGTGCCAGCAGCTCCCTAGCGGGATACGGGAATGAGCAGTTCTTC. Translating gives CASSSLAGYGNEQFF. The genes are TRBV5-6 and TRBJ2-1, with TRBD2 identical over 9 bases. CDR3 length equals 15 residues. V shed 3 bases and J 7 bases; nucleotides not matched to a gene: 8. CDR1 is SGHDT, CDR2 YYEEEE, per germline. The full variable domain, rest sourced from reference TRBV5-6 and TRBJ2-1, is DAGVTQSPTHLIKTRGQQVTLRCSPKSGHDTVSWYQQALGQGPQFIFQYYEEEERQRGNFPDRFSGHQFPNYSSELNVNALLLGDSALYLCASSSLAGYGNEQFFGPGTRLTVL.

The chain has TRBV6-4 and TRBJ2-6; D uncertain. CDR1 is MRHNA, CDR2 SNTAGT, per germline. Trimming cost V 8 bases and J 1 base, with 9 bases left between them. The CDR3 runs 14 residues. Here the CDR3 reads CASGSGSGANVLTF. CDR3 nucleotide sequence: TGTGCCAGCGGTTCAGGTTCTGGGGCCAACGTCCTGACTTTC.

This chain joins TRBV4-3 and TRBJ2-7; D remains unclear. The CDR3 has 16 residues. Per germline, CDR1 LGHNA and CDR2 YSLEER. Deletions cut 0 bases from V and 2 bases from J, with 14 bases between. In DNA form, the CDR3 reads TGCGCCAGCAGCCAAGATGAGTGGCCCTTGACCTACGAGCAGTACTTC. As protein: CASSQDEWPLTYEQYF.

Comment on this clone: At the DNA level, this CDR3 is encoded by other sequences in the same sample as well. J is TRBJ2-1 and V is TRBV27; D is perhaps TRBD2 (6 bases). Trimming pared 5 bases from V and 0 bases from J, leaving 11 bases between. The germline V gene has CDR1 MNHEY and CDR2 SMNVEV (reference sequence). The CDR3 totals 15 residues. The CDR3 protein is CASSLGTRSYNEQFF. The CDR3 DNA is TGTGCCAGCAGTCTAGGGACTCGCTCCTACAATGAGCAGTTCTTC.

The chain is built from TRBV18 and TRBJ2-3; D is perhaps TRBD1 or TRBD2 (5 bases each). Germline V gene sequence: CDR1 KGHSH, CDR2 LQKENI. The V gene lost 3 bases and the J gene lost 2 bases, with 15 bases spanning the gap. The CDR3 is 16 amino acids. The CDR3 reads CASSPWALGDTDTQYF. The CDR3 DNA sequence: TGTGCCAGCTCACCTTGGGCGTTGGGGGACACAGATACGCAGTATTTT.

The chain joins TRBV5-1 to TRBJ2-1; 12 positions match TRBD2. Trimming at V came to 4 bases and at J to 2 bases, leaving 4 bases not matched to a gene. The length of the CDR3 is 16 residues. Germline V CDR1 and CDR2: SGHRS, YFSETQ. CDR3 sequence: CASSPGLAGTYNEQFF. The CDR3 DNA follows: TGCGCCAGCAGCCCCGGACTAGCGGGAACCTACAATGAGCAGTTCTTC.

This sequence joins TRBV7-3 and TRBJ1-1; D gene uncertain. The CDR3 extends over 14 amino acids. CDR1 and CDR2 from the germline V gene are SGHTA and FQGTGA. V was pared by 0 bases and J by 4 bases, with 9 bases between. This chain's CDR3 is CASSLTLGSTEAFF. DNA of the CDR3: TGTGCCAGCAGCTTAACCCTCGGAAGCACTGAAGCTTTCTTT.

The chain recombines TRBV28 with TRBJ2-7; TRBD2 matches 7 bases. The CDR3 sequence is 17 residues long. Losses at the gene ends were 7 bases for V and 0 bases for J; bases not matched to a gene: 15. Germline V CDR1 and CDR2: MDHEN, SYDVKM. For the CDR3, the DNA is TGTGCCAGCACCCCGACCCCCCGGGACTATTCCTCCTACGAGCAGTACTTC. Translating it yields CASTPTPRDYSSYEQYF.